This TCR beta chain was captured in a study of cytomegalovirus exposure and HLA in healthy donors. Sequencing was performed with immunoSEQ multiplex PCR; in TCRdb, only in-frame clones are kept and a portion is missing. The data hold fewer than 140,000 clones, with about nine tenths observed a single time. V lost 3 bases and J lost 5, with 15 bases in between. CDR1 and CDR2 (germline): KGHSH, LQKENI. The CDR3 totals 15 residues. What was sequenced was PBMCs. The rearrangement uses TRBV18 and TRBJ2-3; possibly TRBD2 for D (6 bases). This TCR derives from a woman between 18 and 30 years old in good health and CMV-seropositive. This chain's CDR3 is CASSPGSGGGDTQYF. The CDR3 coding sequence is TGTGCCAGCTCACCCGGGAGCGGTGGGGGAGATACGCAGTATTTT.